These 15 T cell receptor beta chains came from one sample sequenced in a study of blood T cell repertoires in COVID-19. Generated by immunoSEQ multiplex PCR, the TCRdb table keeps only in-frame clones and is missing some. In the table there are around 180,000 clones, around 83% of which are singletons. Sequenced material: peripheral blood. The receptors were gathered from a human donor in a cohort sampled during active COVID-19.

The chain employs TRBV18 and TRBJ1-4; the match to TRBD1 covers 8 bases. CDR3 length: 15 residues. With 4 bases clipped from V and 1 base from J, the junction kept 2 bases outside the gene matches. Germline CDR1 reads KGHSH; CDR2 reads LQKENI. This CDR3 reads CASSLQGGTNEKLFF. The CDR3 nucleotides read TGTGCCAGCTCACTACAGGGGGGAACTAATGAAAAACTGTTTTTT. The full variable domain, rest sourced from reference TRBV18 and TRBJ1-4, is NAGVMQNPRHLVRRRGQEARLRCSPMKGHSHVYWYRQLPEEGLKFMVYLQKENIIDESGMPKERFSAEFPKEGPSILRIQQVVRGDSAAYFCASSLQGGTNEKLFFGSGTQLSVL.

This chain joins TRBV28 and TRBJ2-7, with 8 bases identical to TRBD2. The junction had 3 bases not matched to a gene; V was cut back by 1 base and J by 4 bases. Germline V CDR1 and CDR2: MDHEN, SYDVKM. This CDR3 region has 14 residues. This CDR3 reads CASSLYSGKYEQYF. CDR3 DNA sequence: TGTGCCAGCAGTTTATATAGCGGGAAATACGAGCAGTACTTC.

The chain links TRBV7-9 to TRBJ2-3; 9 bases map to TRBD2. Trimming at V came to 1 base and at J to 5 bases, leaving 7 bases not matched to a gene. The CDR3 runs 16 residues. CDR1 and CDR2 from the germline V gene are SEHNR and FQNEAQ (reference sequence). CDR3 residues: CASSLVAGGRGDTQYF. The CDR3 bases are TGTGCCAGCAGCTTAGTCGCGGGCGGGAGGGGAGATACGCAGTATTTT.

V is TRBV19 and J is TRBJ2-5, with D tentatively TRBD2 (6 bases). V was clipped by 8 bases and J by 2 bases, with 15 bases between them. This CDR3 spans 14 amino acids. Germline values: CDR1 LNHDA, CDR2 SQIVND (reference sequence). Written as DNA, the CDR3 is TGTGCCAGTCGCGTCGTGGGGGGTCAAGAGACCCAGTACTTC. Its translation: CASRVVGGQETQYF. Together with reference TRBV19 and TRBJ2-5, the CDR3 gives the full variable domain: DGGITQSPKYLFRKEGQNVTLSCEQNLNHDAMYWYRQDPGQGLRLIYYSQIVNDFQKGDIAEGYSVSREKKESFPLTVTSAQKNPTAFYLCASRVVGGQETQYFGPGTRLLVL.

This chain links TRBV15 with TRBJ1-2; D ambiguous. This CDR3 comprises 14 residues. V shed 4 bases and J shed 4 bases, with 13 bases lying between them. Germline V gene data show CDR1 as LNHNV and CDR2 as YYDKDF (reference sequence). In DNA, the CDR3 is TGTGCCACCAGCACAGGCACCCTTAGCTATGGCTACACCTTC. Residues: CATSTGTLSYGYTF.

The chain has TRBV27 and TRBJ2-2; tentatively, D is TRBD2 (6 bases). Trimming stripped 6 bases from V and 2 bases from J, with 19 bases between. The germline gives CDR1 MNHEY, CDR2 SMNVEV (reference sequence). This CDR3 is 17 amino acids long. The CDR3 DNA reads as TGTGCCAGCAGGCGCCTCACCGGGACTCGTAACACCGGGGAGCTGTTTTTT. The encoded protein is CASRRLTGTRNTGELFF.

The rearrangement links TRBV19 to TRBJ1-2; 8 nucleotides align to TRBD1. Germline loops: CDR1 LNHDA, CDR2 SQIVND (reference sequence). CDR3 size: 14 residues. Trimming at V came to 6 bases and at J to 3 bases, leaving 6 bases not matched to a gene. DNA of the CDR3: TGTGCCAGTAGATACGGACAGGGAGACTATGGCTACACCTTC. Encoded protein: CASRYGQGDYGYTF. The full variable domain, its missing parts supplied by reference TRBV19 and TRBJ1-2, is DGGITQSPKYLFRKEGQNVTLSCEQNLNHDAMYWYRQDPGQGLRLIYYSQIVNDFQKGDIAEGYSVSREKKESFPLTVTSAQKNPTAFYLCASRYGQGDYGYTFGSGTRLTVV.

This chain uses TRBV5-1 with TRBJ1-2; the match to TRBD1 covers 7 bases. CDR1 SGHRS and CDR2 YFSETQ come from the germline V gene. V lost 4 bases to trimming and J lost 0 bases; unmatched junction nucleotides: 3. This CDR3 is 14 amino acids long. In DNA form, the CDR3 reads TGCGCCAGCAGCGCCGGGACAGCTAACTATGGCTACACCTTC. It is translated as CASSAGTANYGYTF.

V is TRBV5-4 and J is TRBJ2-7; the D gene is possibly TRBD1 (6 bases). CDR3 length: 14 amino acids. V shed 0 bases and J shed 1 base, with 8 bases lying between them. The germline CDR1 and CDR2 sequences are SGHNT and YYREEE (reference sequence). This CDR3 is CASSLEGDSYEQYF. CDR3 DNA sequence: TGTGCCAGCAGCTTGGAGGGGGATTCCTACGAGCAGTACTTC.

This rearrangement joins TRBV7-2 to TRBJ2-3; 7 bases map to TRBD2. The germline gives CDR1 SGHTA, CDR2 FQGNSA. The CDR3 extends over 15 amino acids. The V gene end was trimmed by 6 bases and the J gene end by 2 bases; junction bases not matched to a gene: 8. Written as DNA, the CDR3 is TGTGCCAGCAGGCCGCGGGGGACTTACACAGATACGCAGTATTTT. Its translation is CASRPRGTYTDTQYF.

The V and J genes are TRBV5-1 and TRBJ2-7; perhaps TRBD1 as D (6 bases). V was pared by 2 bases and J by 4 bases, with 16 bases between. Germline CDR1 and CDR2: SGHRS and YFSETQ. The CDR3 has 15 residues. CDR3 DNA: TGCGCCAGCAGCTTAGTAGGGGGACCCCCTTACGAGCAGTACTTC. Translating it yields CASSLVGGPPYEQYF.

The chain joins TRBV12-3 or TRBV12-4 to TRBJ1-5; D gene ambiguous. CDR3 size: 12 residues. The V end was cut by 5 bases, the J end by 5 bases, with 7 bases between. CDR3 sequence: CASSIRYQPQHF. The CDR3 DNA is TGTGCCAGCAGTATACGGTATCAGCCCCAGCATTTT.

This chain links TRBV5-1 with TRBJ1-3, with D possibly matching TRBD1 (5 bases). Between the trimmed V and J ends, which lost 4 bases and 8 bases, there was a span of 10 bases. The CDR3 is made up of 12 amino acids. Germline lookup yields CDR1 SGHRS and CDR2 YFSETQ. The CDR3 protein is CASSAKGDTIYF. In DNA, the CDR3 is TGCGCCAGCAGCGCTAAAGGGGACACCATATATTTT.

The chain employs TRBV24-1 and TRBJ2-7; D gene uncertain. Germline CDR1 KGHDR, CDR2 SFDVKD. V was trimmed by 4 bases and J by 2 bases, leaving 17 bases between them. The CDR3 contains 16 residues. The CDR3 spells CATSEPPLAQPYEQYF. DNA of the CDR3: TGTGCCACCAGTGAACCGCCCTTGGCACAACCCTACGAGCAGTACTTC.

The CDR3 DNA follows: TGTGCCAGCAGCTTGGAAGGGGGGGGGAGCAATCAGCCCCAGCATTTT. This translates into CASSLEGGGSNQPQHF. J is TRBJ1-5 and V is TRBV5-4; D perhaps matches TRBD1 (6 bases). Trimming removed 0 bases at V and 1 base at J, with 11 bases between. The CDR3 contains 16 residues. Germline V lookup: CDR1 SGHNT, CDR2 YYREEE (reference sequence).